This TCR beta chain appears in the sequencing data of a study of blood T cell repertoires in COVID-19. As for the study in general: Spain, Italy and the United States supplied samples that represented acute and convalescent COVID-19. The cDNA or gDNA used as material had been derived from T cells, B-cell-depleted T cells, or PBMCs.

This CDR3 is built from 16 residues. Germline CDR1 reads SGHRS; CDR2 reads YFSETQ. Trimming stripped 6 bases from V and 3 bases from J, with 19 bases between. Per the study methods: Amplified reference gene primers provided the basis for estimating nucleated cell counts. The table came from immunoSEQ multiplex PCR; TCRdb's copy has only in-frame clones and leaves some out. The V and J calls and clone size come from that table; D and trimming were worked out from the DNA. Among 150,000 to 200,000 clones listed, 70% to 90% were seen once. The rearrangement joins TRBV5-1 to TRBJ2-1; the D gene is possibly TRBD2 (6 bases). The sequence came from a woman in her 70s with acute or convalescent COVID-19. Material: peripheral blood. The CDR3 nucleotides are TGCGCCAGCACCCTCTCGGACTACCAGCTCTACAATGAGCAGTTCTTC. This codes for CASTLSDYQLYNEQFF.